This TCR beta chain is from a study of T cell changes during pregnancy in multiple sclerosis. TCRdb's copy holds only in-frame clones and misses some; the assay was immunoSEQ multiplex PCR. The sample consists of 9,000 to 15,000 clones, over 90% of them appearing once. Between the trimmed V and J ends, which lost 2 bases and 5 bases, there was a span of 6 bases. CDR1 MDHEN and CDR2 SYDVKM come from the germline V gene. The CDR3 totals 12 residues. The origin of this receptor is a female donor with multiple sclerosis, enrolled in a pregnancy study. This rearrangement joins TRBV28 to TRBJ1-2; D remains ambiguous. Sequenced here: CD4+ T cells from peripheral blood mononuclear cells, sampled before pregnancy. CDR3 sequence reads: CASSLGRYGYTF. In nucleotides, the CDR3 is TGTGCCAGCAGTTTAGGCAGATATGGCTACACCTTC.